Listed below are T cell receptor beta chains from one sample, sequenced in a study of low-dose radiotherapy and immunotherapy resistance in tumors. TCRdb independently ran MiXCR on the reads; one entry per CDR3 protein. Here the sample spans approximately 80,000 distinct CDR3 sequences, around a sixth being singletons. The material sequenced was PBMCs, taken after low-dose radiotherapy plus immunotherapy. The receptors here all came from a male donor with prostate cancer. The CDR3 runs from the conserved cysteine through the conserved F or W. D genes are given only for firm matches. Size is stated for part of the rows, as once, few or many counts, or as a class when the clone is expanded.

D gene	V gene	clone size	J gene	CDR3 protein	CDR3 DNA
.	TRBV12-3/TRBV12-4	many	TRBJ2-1	CASTIWTGVINEQFF	TGTGCCAGCACAATATGGACCGGTGTGATAAATGAGCAGTTCTTC
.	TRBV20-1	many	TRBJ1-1	CSASSAGLGAFF	TGCAGTGCGAGCAGCGCAGGGTTGGGCGCTTTCTTT
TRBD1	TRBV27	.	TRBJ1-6	CASSSWTGSNSPLHF	TGTGCCAGCAGTTCCTGGACAGGGTCGAATTCACCCCTCCACTTT
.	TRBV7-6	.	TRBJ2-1	CASSLGAASYNEQFF	TGTGCCAGCAGCTTAGGGGCAGCTTCCTACAATGAGCAGTTCTTC
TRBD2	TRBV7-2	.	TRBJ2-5	CASSLDTSGYQETQYF	TGTGCCAGCAGCTTAGATACTAGCGGATACCAAGAGACCCAGTACTTC
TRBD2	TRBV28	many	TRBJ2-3	CASSPLAGGPGTDTQYF	TGTGCCAGCAGTCCTCTAGCGGGAGGGCCGGGGACAGATACGCAGTATTTT
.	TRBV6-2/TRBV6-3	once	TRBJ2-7	CASSYSPATVDERYF	TGCGCCAGCAGTTACTCGCCAGCCACAGTCGACGAGCGGTACTTC
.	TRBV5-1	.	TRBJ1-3	CASSLDASQPNSGNTIYF	TGCGCCAGCAGCTTGGACGCTTCACAGCCGAACTCTGGAAACACCATATATTTT
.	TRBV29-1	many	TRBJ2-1	CSVDRDGWQFF	TGCAGCGTTGACAGGGACGGATGGCAGTTCTTC
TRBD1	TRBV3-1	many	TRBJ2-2	CASSQLQGTGELFF	TGTGCCAGCAGCCAACTACAGGGGACCGGGGAGCTGTTTTTT
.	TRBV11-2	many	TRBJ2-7	CASSTIRGGAGGTYEQYF	TGTGCCAGCAGCACCATCAGGGGGGGGGCGGGGGGAACGTACGAGCAGTACTTC
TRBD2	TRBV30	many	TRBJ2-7	CAWSAPPRLAQTYEQYF	TGTGCCTGGAGTGCCCCCCCGCGACTAGCGCAAACCTACGAGCAGTACTTC
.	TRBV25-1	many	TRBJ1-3	CASTEFGHTIYF	TGTGCCAGCACCGAATTCGGTCACACCATATATTTT
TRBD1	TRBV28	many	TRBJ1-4	CASSNRGPEKLFF	TGTGCCAGCAGCAACAGGGGCCCTGAAAAACTGTTTTTT
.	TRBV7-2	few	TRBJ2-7	CASSSSPGTSAYEQYF	TGTGCCAGCAGCTCCTCTCCCGGGACGTCTGCCTACGAGCAGTACTTC
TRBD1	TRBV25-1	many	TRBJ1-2	CASSEGTGWYGYTF	TGTGCCAGCAGTGAGGGGACAGGGTGGTATGGCTACACCTTC
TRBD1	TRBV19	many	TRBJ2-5	CASSIPRTGDRQETQYF	TGTGCCAGTAGTATACCCCGGACAGGGGACCGCCAAGAGACCCAGTACTTC
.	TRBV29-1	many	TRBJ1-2	CSVDRGAVYGYTF	TGCAGCGTTGACCGGGGGGCGGTCTATGGCTACACCTTC
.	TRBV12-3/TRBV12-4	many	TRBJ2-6	CASSYLGGANVLTF	TGTGCCAGCAGTTACCTGGGAGGGGCCAACGTCCTGACTTTC
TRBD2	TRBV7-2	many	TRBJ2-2	CASSRVAGGPPQELFF	TGTGCCAGCAGCCGAGTAGCGGGAGGGCCACCGCAGGAGCTGTTTTTT
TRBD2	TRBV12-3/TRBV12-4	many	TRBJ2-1	CASSPSGSSYNEQFF	TGTGCCAGCAGTCCAAGCGGGAGCTCCTACAATGAGCAGTTCTTC
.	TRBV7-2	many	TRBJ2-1	CASSLGYEPEQFF	TGTGCCAGCAGTTTAGGCTATGAACCTGAGCAGTTCTTC
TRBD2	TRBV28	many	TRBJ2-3	CASSFLAGVSDTQYF	TGTGCCAGCAGTTTTCTAGCGGGAGTCTCAGATACGCAGTATTTT
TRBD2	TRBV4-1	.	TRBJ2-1	CASSQVLAGGANEQFF	TGCGCCAGCAGCCAAGTCTTGGCGGGAGGGGCCAATGAGCAGTTCTTC
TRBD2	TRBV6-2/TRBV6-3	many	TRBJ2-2	CASMDSGRATGELFF	TGTGCCAGCATGGATAGCGGGAGGGCCACCGGGGAGCTGTTTTTT
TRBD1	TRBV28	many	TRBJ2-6	CASSRGQPPSGANVLTF	TGTGCCAGCAGCAGGGGACAGCCACCCTCTGGGGCCAACGTCCTGACTTTC
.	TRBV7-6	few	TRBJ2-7	CASSLGGGGAPLSDEQYF	TGTGCCAGCAGCTTAGGGGGGGGGGGCGCCCCTCTAAGTGACGAGCAGTACTTC
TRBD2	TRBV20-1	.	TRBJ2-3	CSLRTSGGDTQYF	TGCAGCCTGAGGACTAGCGGTGGAGATACGCAGTATTTT
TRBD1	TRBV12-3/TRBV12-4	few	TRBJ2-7	CASSNPGQALSYEQYF	TGTGCCAGCAGTAACCCGGGACAGGCTCTATCTTACGAGCAGTACTTC
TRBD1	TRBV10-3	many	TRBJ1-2	CAIRTGDTVFYGYTF	TGTGCCATCCGGACAGGGGACACCGTTTTCTATGGCTACACCTTC
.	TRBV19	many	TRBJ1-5	CASSILGQPQHF	TGTGCCAGTAGTATTCTTGGTCAGCCCCAGCATTTT
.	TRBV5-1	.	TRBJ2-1	CASSLERTDLGEQFF	TGCGCCAGCAGCTTGGAACGGACTGACCTCGGTGAGCAGTTCTTC
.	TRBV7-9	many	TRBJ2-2	CASSQTGVTGELFF	TGTGCCAGCAGCCAAACGGGAGTAACCGGGGAGCTGTTTTTT
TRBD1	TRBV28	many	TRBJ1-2	CASRTGQDYGYTF	TGTGCCAGCAGGACAGGGCAGGACTATGGCTACACCTTC
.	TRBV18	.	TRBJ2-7	CASSPTGARSYEQYF	TGTGCCAGCTCACCAACGGGGGCTCGGAGCTACGAGCAGTACTTC
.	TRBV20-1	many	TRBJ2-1	CSARDEATSYNEQFF	TGCAGTGCTAGAGACGAGGCCACTTCCTACAATGAGCAGTTCTTC
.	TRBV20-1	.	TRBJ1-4	CSARERDEKLFF	TGCAGTGCTAGAGAAAGGGATGAAAAACTGTTTTTT
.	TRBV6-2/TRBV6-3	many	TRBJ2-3	CASRRLGGDTQYF	TGTGCCAGCAGAAGACTAGGGGGAGATACGCAGTATTTT
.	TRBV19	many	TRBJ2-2	CASSILAPPGELFF	TGTGCCAGTAGTATTCTAGCGCCGCCCGGGGAGCTGTTTTTT
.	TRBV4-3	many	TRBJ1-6	CASSQDRVAGLSPLHF	TGCGCCAGCAGCCAAGATAGGGTGGCAGGGCTTTCACCCCTCCACTTT
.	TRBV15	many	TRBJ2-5	CATSTKEGTQYF	TGTGCCACCAGCACGAAAGAGGGGACCCAGTACTTC